This TCR beta chain came from a study of metastatic and nonmetastatic thyroid tumors. This CDR3 comprises 17 residues. V lost 4 bases and J lost 5; bases outside the gene matches: 15. Germline V gives CDR1 SNHLY, CDR2 FYNNEI. This clone was counted ten times or more. The antigen remains unidentified. General observations from the study: The reported finding was significantly higher TCR beta diversity in malignant thyroid tumors relative to benign nodules, in blood and tumor.

The entire patient cohort was treatment-naive prior to thyroid surgery. MiXCR re-clonotyped the PCR reads for TCRdb. Of over 8,500 clones listed, 12% were seen once; the top ten hold 10% to 15%. What was sequenced was blood. This sequence originates from a female donor with papillary thyroid cancer or a benign thyroid nodule (not recorded which). Some clones in this sample may be carry-over from other donors' samples. This chain joins TRBV2 and TRBJ1-1; TRBD1 aligns across 8 bases. For the CDR3, the DNA is TGTGCCAGCAGTGTACAAATTTACAGGGGGAAGGGGACTGAAGCTTTCTTT. This gives the protein CASSVQIYRGKGTEAFF. Full variable domain (remainder filled in from reference TRBV2 and TRBJ1-1): EPEVTQTPSHQVTQMGQEVILRCVPISNHLYFYWYRQILGQKVEFLVSFYNNEISEKSEIFDDQFSVERPDGSNFTLKIRSTKLEDSAMYFCASSVQIYRGKGTEAFFGQGTRLTVV.